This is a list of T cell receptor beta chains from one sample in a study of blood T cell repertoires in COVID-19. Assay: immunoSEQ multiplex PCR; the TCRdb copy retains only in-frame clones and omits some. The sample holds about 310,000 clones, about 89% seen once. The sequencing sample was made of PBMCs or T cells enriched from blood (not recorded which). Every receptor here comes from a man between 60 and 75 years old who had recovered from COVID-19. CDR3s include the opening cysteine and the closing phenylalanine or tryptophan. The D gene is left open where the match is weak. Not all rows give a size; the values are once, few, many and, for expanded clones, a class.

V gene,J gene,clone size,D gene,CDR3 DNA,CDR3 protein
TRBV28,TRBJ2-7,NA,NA,TGTGCCAGCAGTTTATCATCCTCCGGGAGCTCCTACGAGCAGTACTTC,CASSLSSSGSSYEQYF
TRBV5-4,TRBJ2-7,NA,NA,TGTGCCAGCAGCTTTCAGGACTCGAACTACGAGCAGTACTTC,CASSFQDSNYEQYF
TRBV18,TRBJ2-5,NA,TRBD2,TGTGCCAGCTCCCCCCGCGGAACTAGCGGGAGACAGGGCGGGACCCAGTACTTC,CASSPRGTSGRQGGTQYF
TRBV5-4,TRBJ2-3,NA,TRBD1,TGTGCCAGCATCCCTTTTCCGGGACAGGGGGTAGATACGCAGTATTTT,CASIPFPGQGVDTQYF
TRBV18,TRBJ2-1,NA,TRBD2,TGTGCCAGCTCACCACAAAGGGCTAGCGGGAGAGTAAGGAATGAGCAGTTCTTC,CASSPQRASGRVRNEQFF
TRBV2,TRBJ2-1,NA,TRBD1,TGTGCCAGCAGTGGAGGACAGGGATACAATGAGCAGTTCTTC,CASSGGQGYNEQFF
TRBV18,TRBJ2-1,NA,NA,TGTGCCAGCTCACCACCAAGCCTGAATGAGCAGTTCTTC,CASSPPSLNEQFF
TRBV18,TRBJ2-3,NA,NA,TGTGCCAGCTCACCTCCCGCGAATGATCAGTATTTT,CASSPPANDQYF
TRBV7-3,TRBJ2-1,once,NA,TGTGCCAGCAGCCCACGGGGGAGCTTAGCCTACAATGAGCAGTTCTTC,CASSPRGSLAYNEQFF
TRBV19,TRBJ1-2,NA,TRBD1,TGTGCCAGTAGTTCGCCCGGGACAGGGGGGATCTATGGCTACACCTTC,CASSSPGTGGIYGYTF
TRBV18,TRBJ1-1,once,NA,TGTGCCAGCTCACCTCAAGCGAACACTGAAGCTTTCTTT,CASSPQANTEAFF
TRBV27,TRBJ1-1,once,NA,TGTGCCAGCGGTAGACAAAACAGGAACACTGAAGCTTTCTTT,CASGRQNRNTEAFF
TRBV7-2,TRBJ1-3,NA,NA,TGTGCCAGCAGCTTAGCGGGGGGGCGACCTGGAAACACCATATATTTT,CASSLAGGRPGNTIYF
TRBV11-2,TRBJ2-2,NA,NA,TGTGCCAGCAGCCCAGTATCCTCGAACACCGGGGAGCTGTTTTTT,CASSPVSSNTGELFF
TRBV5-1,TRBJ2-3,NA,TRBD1,TGCGCCAGCAACCAGGGACAGTCAACAGATACGCAGTATTTT,CASNQGQSTDTQYF
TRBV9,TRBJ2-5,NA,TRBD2,TGTGCCAGCAGCGTAGAGTTCGGGAGGGGGGAGACCCAGTACTTC,CASSVEFGRGETQYF
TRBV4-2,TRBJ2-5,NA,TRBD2,TGTGCCAGCAGATGGACTAGCGGGAATCGGGAGACCCAGTACTTC,CASRWTSGNRETQYF
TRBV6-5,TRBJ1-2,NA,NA,TGTGCCGGAACGGGACACCTTAACTATGGCTACACCTTC,CAGTGHLNYGYTF
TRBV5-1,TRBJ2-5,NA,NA,TGCGCCAGCAGCTTGGCCAAGAGTCAAGAGACCCAGTACTTC,CASSLAKSQETQYF
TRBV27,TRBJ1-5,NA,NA,TGTGCCAGCAGGAAGGGGGGGGACAATCAGCCCCAGCATTTT,CASRKGGDNQPQHF
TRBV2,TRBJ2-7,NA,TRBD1,TGTGCCAGCATGCGGACAGGGGCCTACGAGCAGTACTTC,CASMRTGAYEQYF
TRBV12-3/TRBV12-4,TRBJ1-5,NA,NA,TGTGCCAGCAGCCTAGGGGTCGATCAGCCCCAGCATTTT,CASSLGVDQPQHF
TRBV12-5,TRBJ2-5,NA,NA,TGTGCTAGTGGGAAGGAGGGGGCAGGGGAGACCCAGTACTTC,CASGKEGAGETQYF
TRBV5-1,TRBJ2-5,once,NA,TGCGCCAGCAGCTTGTACTCCGGGGACCAAGAGACCCAGTACTTC,CASSLYSGDQETQYF
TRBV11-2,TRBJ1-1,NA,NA,TGTGCCAGCAGCTTCAGTCCCCTGAACACTGAAGCTTTCTTT,CASSFSPLNTEAFF
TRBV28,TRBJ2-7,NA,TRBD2,TGTGCCAGCAGTTTATACGGGCTAGCGGGATTGTACGAGCAGTACTTC,CASSLYGLAGLYEQYF
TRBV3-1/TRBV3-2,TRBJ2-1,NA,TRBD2,TGTGCCAGCAGCCCAGGCGGGACTAGGGGCAATGAGCAGTTCTTC,CASSPGGTRGNEQFF
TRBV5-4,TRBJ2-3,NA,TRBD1,TGTGCCAGCAGCCGGACAGGGGGAAGAGATACGCAGTATTTT,CASSRTGGRDTQYF
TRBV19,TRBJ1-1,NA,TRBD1,TGTGCCAGCCATAGACAGGGAGAAAACACTGAAGCTTTCTTT,CASHRQGENTEAFF
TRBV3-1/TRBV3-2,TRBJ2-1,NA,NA,TGTGCCAGCAGCCAATTACGGAGCTCCTACAATGAGCAGTTCTTC,CASSQLRSSYNEQFF
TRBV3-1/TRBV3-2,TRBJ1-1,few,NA,TGTGCCAGCAGCCACAACCCGCGGTGGAACACTGAAGCTTTCTTT,CASSHNPRWNTEAFF
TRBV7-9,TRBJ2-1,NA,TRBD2,TGTGCCAGCAGCCCCCCGGCGGGAGAGGTGAATGAGCAGTTCTTC,CASSPPAGEVNEQFF
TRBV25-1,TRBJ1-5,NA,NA,TGTGCCAGCAGTCCAAGAGGTCGCAATCAGCCCCAGCATTTT,CASSPRGRNQPQHF
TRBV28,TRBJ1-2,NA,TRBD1,TGTGCCAGCAGTTCAGGACAGGGCGAGGGCTACACCTTC,CASSSGQGEGYTF
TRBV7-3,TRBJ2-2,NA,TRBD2,TGTGCCAGCAGCTTCAGGGGACCGGGACTAGCGGGAGCGAACACCGGGGAGCTGTTTTTT,CASSFRGPGLAGANTGELFF
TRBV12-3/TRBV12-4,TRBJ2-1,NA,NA,TGTGCCAGCAGTCGGACTTCCCTCGACGAGTTCTTC,CASSRTSLDEFF
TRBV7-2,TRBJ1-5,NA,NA,TGTGCCAGCAGCCCTGCAGGAGGGCGGAATCAGCCCCAGCATTTT,CASSPAGGRNQPQHF
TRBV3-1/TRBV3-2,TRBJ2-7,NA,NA,TGTGCCAGCAGCCAGGGAGAGGTAACCCGCTACGAGCAGTACTTC,CASSQGEVTRYEQYF
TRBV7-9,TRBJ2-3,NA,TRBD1,TGTGCCAGCAGCTTAGAGGGCTCCGGCAGGGGGCGCGCAGATACGCAGTATTTT,CASSLEGSGRGRADTQYF
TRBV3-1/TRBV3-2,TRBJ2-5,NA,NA,TGTGCCAGCAGCCAAGGTCCGTCGAAGGGGGAGACCCAGTACTTC,CASSQGPSKGETQYF
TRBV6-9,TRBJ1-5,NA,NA,TGTGCCAGCAACTCCCCAGGGGACGGGAATCAGCCCCAGCATTTT,CASNSPGDGNQPQHF
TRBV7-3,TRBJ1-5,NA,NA,TGTGCCAGCAGTCCGGACAGAAATCAGCCCCAGCATTTT,CASSPDRNQPQHF
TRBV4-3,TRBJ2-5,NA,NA,TGCGCCAGCAGCCAAGATCTGTCAGAAGAGACCCAGTACTTC,CASSQDLSEETQYF
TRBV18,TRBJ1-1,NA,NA,TGTGCCAGCTCACCACAGAGGAACACTGAAGCTTTCTTT,CASSPQRNTEAFF
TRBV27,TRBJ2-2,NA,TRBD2,TGTGCCAGCAGAATAGCGGGAGCGAACACCGGGGAGCTGTTTTTT,CASRIAGANTGELFF
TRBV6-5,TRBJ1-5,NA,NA,TGTGCCAGCAGTTTACAGGGTGGTTTCGGTCAGCCCCAGCATTTT,CASSLQGGFGQPQHF
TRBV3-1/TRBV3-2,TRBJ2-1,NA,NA,TGTGCCAGCAGCCTTTACACCAATGAGCAGTTCTTC,CASSLYTNEQFF
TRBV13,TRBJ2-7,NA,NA,TGTGCCAGCAGCTTAGGGGAGGCGACCTACGAGCAGTACTTC,CASSLGEATYEQYF
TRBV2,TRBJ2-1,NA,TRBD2,TGTGCCAGCAGCCGACTAGCGGGGGACAGCTCCTACAATGAGCAGTTCTTC,CASSRLAGDSSYNEQFF
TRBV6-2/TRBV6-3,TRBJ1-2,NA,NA,TGTGCCAGCAGTACGGACAGCCCAGGCTACACCTTC,CASSTDSPGYTF